These 30 T cell receptor beta chains came from one sample sequenced in a study of tumor-infiltrating lymphocytes in primary liver carcinoma (dated by TCRdb to the late 2010s). Without any cell sorting, total RNA and DNA were co-extracted from about 20-30 mg of bulk tissue using the AllPrep DNA/RNA mini kit. Sequencing instrument: Illumina HiSeq 2500. TCRbeta-specific cDNA was reverse-transcribed from roughly 500 ng total RNA using a constant-region primer and ProtoScript II reverse transcriptase. Construction of the TCRbeta libraries relied on three nested rounds of multiplex PCR, following a slightly modified ARM-PCR procedure. The first two PCR rounds used multiplex TRBV1-TRBV30 forward primers with a Cbeta reverse primer, each for about 10 cycles. Using fastp trimming at Q25 and MiXCR clonotype assembly, TCRdb reanalyzed the public sequencing data and kept in-frame beta chains. Under each unique CDR3 protein, matching rows form one entry showing the most common genes and DNA. The sample records 100,000 or so distinct CDR3 sequences, roughly 80% of which are singletons. The ten biggest clones cover about 20% of the sample.

The sample was liver tumor tissue from sampling region 3. The sample's cell subset or site label is to be understood as: tumor region T3, left-lateral pole. All receptors derive from a middle-aged man with primary liver carcinoma and hepatitis B virus infection.

Remarks on this clonotype: A junction end diverges from the germline sequence, so it may reflect a read error. The chain has TRBV12-3 or TRBV12-4 and TRBJ2-1; D gene uncertain. The CDR3 spans 15 residues. In DNA, the CDR3 is TGTGCCATCAGTCCCACGAGGCCCTCCTACAATGAGCAGTTCTTC. It codes for CAISPTRPSYNEQFF.

This clonotype was observed many times. The rearrangement joins TRBV28 to TRBJ2-3; no reliable D call. The V end was cut by 6 bases, the J end by 7 bases, with 14 bases between. This CDR3 has 13 residues. The germline V gene has CDR1 MDHEN and CDR2 SYDVKM. CDR3 bases: TGTGCCAGCAGATTAACAAAGTCTAATACGCAGTATTTT. Amino acids: CASRLTKSNTQYF.

The chain is built from TRBV29-1 and TRBJ2-7; D call uncertain. The CDR3 runs to 12 residues. Germline CDR1 reads SQVTM; CDR2 reads ANQGSEA. The CDR3, as DNA: TGCAGGGCTGTTTGGGGTAATCGCGAGCAGTACTTC. Translation: CRAVWGNREQYF.

This clonotype was recorded many times. V gene TRBV5-4 combines with J gene TRBJ2-1, with 10 bases identical to TRBD1. The junction had 3 bases not matched to a gene; V was cut back by 0 bases and J by 6 bases. Looked up from germline, CDR1 is SGHNT and CDR2 is YYREEE (reference sequence). The CDR3 runs 15 residues. The CDR3 sequence: CASSLGQGAANEQFF. The DNA of the CDR3 is TGTGCCAGCAGCTTGGGACAGGGGGCCGCCAATGAGCAGTTCTTC.

A word on this clonotype: The junction differs from germline at one of its ends, possibly a read error. This chain joins TRBV6-2 or TRBV6-3 and TRBJ2-5; 8 bases are a match to TRBD2. There are 16 residues in the CDR3. Germline V gives CDR1 MNHEY, CDR2 SVGEGT. CDR3 coding DNA: TGTGCCAGCATCCCAGGCAGCGGGAGTCAGCGGGAGACCCGGTACTTC. Translated, it gives CASIPGSGSQRETRYF.

In regard to this clonotype: At one boundary the junction diverges from the germline segment, which might be a read error. The chain employs TRBV6-6 and TRBJ2-5; D is undetermined. The length of the CDR3 is 11 residues. Germline loops: CDR1 MNHNY, CDR2 SVGAGI (reference sequence). This chain's CDR3 is CDSSPQETQNF. The CDR3 nucleotides read TGTGACAGCAGTCCCCAAGAGACCCAGAACTTC.

As regards this clonotype: Germline is not matched at one junction end, which may reflect a read error. The genes are TRBV9 and TRBJ1-4; TRBD1 matches 7 bases. The CDR3 is 15 residues long. Germline V gene data show CDR1 as SGDLS and CDR2 as YYNGEE. The CDR3 reads CTSSATGARGEKQFF. The CDR3 DNA sequence: TGTACCAGCAGCGCTACAGGGGCCCGAGGGGAAAAACAGTTTTTT.

This chain links TRBV12-3 or TRBV12-4 with TRBJ1-1; possible D gene TRBD1, 6 bases. This CDR3 has 17 amino acids. V lost 0 bases and J lost 7, with 21 bases in between. The CDR3 DNA reads as TGTGCCAGCAGTTTAGCGACAGGTCCCAGGGGAGGGAGTGAAGCTTTCTTT. Residues: CASSLATGPRGGSEAFF.

In the case of this clonotype: Likely a read error: the CDR3 ends without its conserved phenylalanine or tryptophan. This rearrangement joins TRBV29-1 to TRBJ2-1, with 13 bases lining up with TRBD2. The J segment lost 13 bases and the V segment lost 8 bases, leaving 20 bases of the junction unmatched. The CDR3 consists of 16 residues. Germline V gene sequence: CDR1 SQVTM, CDR2 ANQGSEA. This CDR3 reads CSFRTSGRGFLSEQFL. The CDR3 nucleotides read TGCAGCTTTAGGACTAGCGGGAGAGGATTTTTGAGTGAACAGTTCCTC.

As concerns this clonotype: Germline and junction disagree at one end, which may indicate a read error. The chain links TRBV12-3 or TRBV12-4 to TRBJ2-2, with D perhaps matching TRBD2 (6 bases). The CDR3 is made up of 14 amino acids. The CDR3 bases are TGTACCAGCAGTTCCCACGACCTGGGCGGGGAGCTGTTTTTC. Protein product: CTSSSHDLGGELFF.

Remarks on this clonotype: Compared with germline, one end of the junction differs, possibly owing to a read error. The chain employs TRBV11-1 and TRBJ2-4; 12 bases match TRBD2. Germline V CDR1 and CDR2: SGHAT, FQDESV (reference sequence). This CDR3 region has 17 residues. Written as DNA, the CDR3 is TGTGCCAGTAGCCTTCCCCGGACTAGCGGGACCAAAAACATTCAGTACTTT. Residues: CASSLPRTSGTKNIQYF. The full variable domain, with the rest looked up from reference TRBV11-1 and TRBJ2-4, is EAEVAQSPRYKITEKSQAVAFWCDPISGHATLYWYRQILGQGPELLVQFQDESVVDDSQLPKDRFSAERLKGVDSTLKIQPAELGDSAMYLCASSLPRTSGTKNIQYFGAGTRLSVL.

V gene TRBV11-1 combines with J gene TRBJ2-1; D unresolved. V was clipped by 8 bases and J by 0 bases, with 17 bases between them. This CDR3 region has 16 residues. The germline CDR1 and CDR2 sequences are SGHAT and FQDESV (reference sequence). The CDR3 DNA reads as TGTGCCAGCGGTCACCGGGTGGCGGACTCCTACAATGAGCAGTTCTTC. Encoded protein: CASGHRVADSYNEQFF.

The chain is built from TRBV2 and TRBJ2-1; perhaps TRBD2 as D (6 bases). Germline loops: CDR1 SNHLY, CDR2 FYNNEI. The CDR3 is 15 amino acids. Trimming stripped 7 bases from V and 6 bases from J, with 19 bases between. The DNA of the CDR3 is TGTGCCAGCATCCAAAGACTAGAGGACTTCAATGAGCAGTTCTTC. Amino acid sequence: CASIQRLEDFNEQFF.

The count of this clonotype is one. Germline and junction disagree at one end, which may indicate a read error. The rearrangement links TRBV6-5 to TRBJ2-1; 8 nucleotides line up with TRBD2. The CDR3 is made up of 15 amino acids. Germline V gene data show CDR1 as MNHEY and CDR2 as SVGAGI. For the CDR3, the DNA is TGTGCTAGCAGTTTGCGGGAGGTCGTCTACAATGAGCAGTTCTTC. This translates into CASSLREVVYNEQFF.

The table lists this clonotype with a count of one. This CDR3 fails to terminate in the conserved phenylalanine or tryptophan, so it likely reflects a read error. The chain recombines TRBV7-8 with TRBJ1-1; a possible D gene is TRBD1 (5 bases). The CDR3 is 14 amino acids. Per germline, CDR1 SGHVS and CDR2 FQNEAQ. CDR3 in DNA: TGTACCAGCAGCCTCCAAGGGACGGAGACTGAAGCTTTCTCT. It translates to CTSSLQGTETEAFS.

Remarks on this clonotype: One end of the junction is discordant with germline, which a read error may explain. The chain links TRBV5-5 to TRBJ2-2; 10 nucleotides line up with TRBD2. This CDR3 is built from 15 residues. CDR1 and CDR2 from the germline V gene are SGHKS and YYEKEE (reference sequence). CDR3 nucleotides: TGTGCCGGCAGTGGGACTAGCGTATACACCGGGGAGCTGTTCTTT. Residues: CAGSGTSVYTGELFF.

This chain uses TRBV4-2 with TRBJ1-2; D is undetermined. CDR1 is LGHNA, CDR2 YNFKEQ, per germline. The CDR3 length is 15 residues. CDR3 sequence (DNA): TGTGCTATCAGCCAAGGAACGGGAAGAAACTATGGCTACACCTTC. It yields the protein CAISQGTGRNYGYTF.

This clonotype was detected many times. The rearrangement links TRBV10-3 to TRBJ2-7, with 10 nucleotides matching TRBD1. The trim removed 11 bases at V and 0 bases at J, leaving 10 bases unmatched. This CDR3 contains 15 residues. Germline CDR1 reads ENHRY; CDR2 reads SYGVKD. The CDR3 sequence: CASTRGTGASYEQYF. The CDR3 nucleotides are TGTGCCTCGACTCGAGGGACAGGGGCCTCCTACGAGCAGTACTTC.

For this clonotype: The junction departs from germline at one end; a sequencing error may be responsible. V and J are TRBV11-2 and TRBJ2-2; D gene unclear. CDR1 is SGHAT and CDR2 is FQNNGV in the germline V gene. The CDR3 is 13 amino acids. CDR3 DNA: TGTGCCAGCAGCCTAGACCTCATCGGGGAGCTGTTTTTT. Translating it yields CASSLDLIGELFF.

Worth noting for this clonotype: The junction and the germline gene differ at one end; a read error may be behind it. V is TRBV6-2 or TRBV6-3 and J is TRBJ2-3, with D tentatively TRBD2 (6 bases). The CDR3 is 16 residues long. In germline, CDR1 is MNHEY, CDR2 SVGEGT. DNA of the CDR3: TGTGCCAGCAGTTACACGTCCCGGGACTTCACAGAAACGCAGTATTTT. Amino acids: CASSYTSRDFTETQYF.

Comments on this clonotype: It is likely a read error, because the conserved phenylalanine at the end of the CDR3 is missing. CDR3 protein: CSVEQGKEQFL. The DNA of the CDR3 is TGCAGCGTTGAACAAGGAAAAGAGCAGTTCTTG. The chain links TRBV29-1 to TRBJ2-1; D unclear. Trimming shortened V by 2 bases and J by 10 bases, and 9 bases separated the two germline ends. The CDR3 covers 11 residues. Germline CDR1 is SQVTM and CDR2 is ANQGSEA.

As to this clonotype: A much larger clone lies one base from this, so it may be a read error. The chain employs TRBV28 and TRBJ1-1, with D possibly TRBD1 on 5 matching bases. Per germline, CDR1 MDHEN and CDR2 SYDVKM. Trimming removed 11 bases at V and 4 bases at J, with 11 bases between. CDR3 length: 11 residues. This chain's CDR3 is CALKGPTEAFF. CDR3 nucleotides: TGTGCCTTAAAGGGACCCACTGAAGCTTTCTTT.

The chain uses TRBV28 and TRBJ2-1, with D possibly being TRBD2 (6 bases). CDR1 and CDR2 from the germline V gene are MDHEN and SYDVKM. The V gene lost 7 bases and the J gene lost 3 bases, with 13 bases spanning the gap. The length of the CDR3 is 14 residues. The CDR3 spells CASMWGGHYNEQFF. CDR3 coding DNA: TGTGCCAGCATGTGGGGAGGTCACTACAATGAGCAGTTCTTC.

About this clonotype: This CDR3 is missing its conserved last phenylalanine or tryptophan, likely due to a read error. The DNA is omitted, as the CDR3 cannot be located on it reliably, and the CDR3 follows TCRdb's listing. The V gene is TRBV6-5, the J gene TRBJ2-7; the tabulated D call, TRBD2, remains unverified against the DNA. Germline V lookup: CDR1 MNHEY, CDR2 SVGAGI. The CDR3 length is 15 residues, termini included. CDR3 sequence reads: CASSRAQTHPYKQYI.

As concerns this clonotype: This clone may be a read error of a much larger clone one base away. The CDR3 sequence is CAGSESGGGNEQFF. The CDR3, as DNA: TGTGCCGGCAGTGAATCGGGGGGGGGCAATGAGCAGTTCTTC. The chain has TRBV25-1 and TRBJ2-1; 8 bases line up with TRBD2. Germline CDR1 MGHDK, CDR2 SYGVNS. CDR3 size: 14 residues.

CDR3 coding DNA: TGTACCTGCAGCTTTCACCGGGACGGGGCTGTGCAGTACTTC. Translation gives CTCSFHRDGAVQYF. V usage is TRBV5-4 and J usage is TRBJ2-7, with D tentatively TRBD1 or TRBD2 (5 bases each). This CDR3 comprises 14 residues. CDR1 and CDR2 from the germline V gene are SGHNT and YYREEE (reference sequence).

Concerning this clonotype: Here the CDR3 omits its conserved ending phenylalanine or tryptophan, so a read error is the likely source. The DNA is omitted, as the CDR3 cannot be located on it reliably, and the CDR3 follows TCRdb's listing. J is TRBJ1-1 and V is TRBV29-1. Per the germline V gene, CDR1 is SQVTM and CDR2 is ANQGSEA. The CDR3 length equals 13 residues, ends included. The CDR3 loop reads CSAQGQKNTEALS.

Concerning this clonotype itself: The CDR3 does not end in the conserved phenylalanine or tryptophan, so this is likely a read error. The chain uses TRBV5-4 and TRBJ2-1, with TRBD1 matching 8 bases. J gave up 4 bases and V 7 bases, and 7 bases lay outside the gene matches. Germline V gives CDR1 SGHNT, CDR2 YYREEE (reference sequence). The CDR3 runs 14 residues. CDR3 protein: CASWRDRQYNEQFL. CDR3 DNA sequence: TGTGCCAGCTGGAGGGACAGGCAGTACAATGAGCAGTTCTTG.

About this clonotype: The missing conserved phenylalanine or tryptophan at the end of this CDR3 makes a read error likely. It is unclear where the CDR3 begins or ends on the DNA, so no DNA is shown, and the CDR3 is as TCRdb lists it. This rearrangement joins TRBV6-1 to TRBJ2-3; the table's TRBD2 call for D was not verified on the DNA. 15 amino acids form the CDR3, both terminal residues included. Looked up from germline, CDR1 is MNHNS and CDR2 is SASEGT. CDR3 loop: CASSNGRASTDTQYI.

The V call is TRBV6-2 or TRBV6-3, the J call TRBJ2-7, with D tentatively TRBD2 (6 bases). CDR3 size: 15 residues. The germline V and J ends were trimmed by 7 bases and 4 bases, with 20 bases remaining between them. Germline CDR1 and CDR2: MNHEY and SVGEGT. CDR3 in amino acids: CASNTPASGGYEQYF. DNA of the CDR3: TGTGCCAGCAACACTCCGGCTAGTGGAGGGTACGAGCAGTACTTC.